The 14 T cell receptor beta chains below all came from one sample that was sequenced in a study of cytomegalovirus exposure and HLA in healthy donors. The PCR used 60 Vbeta and 13 Jbeta primers. Sequenced by immunoSEQ multiplex PCR; TCRdb stores in-frame clones only, minus some. In total, the table holds approximately 68,000 clones. The sequenced material came from PBMCs. These receptors were taken from a female donor in good health and CMV-seropositive.

This sequence joins TRBV7-9 and TRBJ1-1; the D is unclear. The V end lost 3 bases, the J end lost 4 bases, and 12 bases lay between the germline ends. This CDR3 is 14 amino acids long. The V gene's germline CDR1 is SEHNR and CDR2 FQNEAQ (reference sequence). The DNA for the CDR3 is TGTGCCAGCAGCTTTAGCATCCTTCGCACTGAAGCTTTCTTT. Its protein is CASSFSILRTEAFF.

The CDR3 sequence is CASSQGGGSSSYEQYF. The CDR3 DNA sequence: TGCGCCAGCAGCCAAGGTGGAGGGTCGAGCTCCTACGAGCAGTACTTC. The chain has TRBV4-3 and TRBJ2-7; maybe TRBD2 (6 bases). The CDR3 is 16 residues long. Trimming shortened V by 1 base and J by 0 bases, and 13 bases separated the two germline ends. Germline CDR1 LGHNA, CDR2 YSLEER.

CDR3: CASSLALAEGYEQYF. As DNA, the CDR3 is TGTGCCAGCAGCTTAGCCCTAGCGGAGGGCTACGAGCAGTACTTC. The chain couples TRBV7-9 to TRBJ2-7, with 7 bases that match TRBD2. Germline V gives CDR1 SEHNR, CDR2 FQNEAQ (reference sequence). Trimming at V came to 0 bases and at J to 3 bases, leaving 5 bases not matched to a gene. The CDR3 is 15 amino acids.

The chain recombines TRBV7-2 with TRBJ2-3; D is unresolved. V lost 2 bases, J lost 8 bases, and 8 bases lay in between. CDR1 and CDR2 from the germline V gene are SGHTA and FQGNSA. The CDR3 spans 12 residues. DNA for the CDR3: TGTGCCAGCAGCTTAAACCTCGGTACGCAGTATTTT. It specifies CASSLNLGTQYF. The whole variable domain, remainder taken from reference TRBV7-2 and TRBJ2-3, is GAGVSQSPSNKVTEKGKDVELRCDPISGHTALYWYRQSLGQGLEFLIYFQGNSAPDKSGLPSDRFSAERTGGSVSTLTIQRTQQEDSAVYLCASSLNLGTQYFGPGTRLTVL.

The chain is built from TRBV7-2 and TRBJ2-3; 8 bases match TRBD2. The V and J ends lost 5 bases and 2 bases, in that order; junction bases with no gene match: 3. The CDR3 has 14 residues. The germline V gene has CDR1 SGHTA and CDR2 FQGNSA. CDR3 DNA: TGTGCCAGCAGCAAACTAGCGGACACAGATACGCAGTATTTT. Its translation: CASSKLADTDTQYF.

Concerning this clone itself: This sample includes further DNA sequences coding for the same CDR3. The chain joins TRBV19 to TRBJ1-1; TRBD1 is a possible D gene (5 bases). Germline CDR1 is LNHDA and CDR2 is SQIVND (reference sequence). V was cut by 3 bases and J by 4 bases, with 9 bases left in between. The CDR3 is made up of 13 amino acids. The CDR3: CASSIGRGTEAFF. The CDR3 nucleotides are TGTGCCAGTAGTATTGGGAGGGGCACTGAAGCTTTCTTT.

This rearrangement joins TRBV18 to TRBJ1-1; 8 nucleotides line up with TRBD1. Germline CDR1 is KGHSH and CDR2 is LQKENI. The V and J ends lost 6 bases and 3 bases, in that order; junction bases with no gene match: 6. This CDR3 has 14 residues. The CDR3 DNA is TGTGCCAGCTCGGCAAACAGGGGGGACACTGAAGCTTTCTTT. It is translated as CASSANRGDTEAFF.

The chain is built from TRBV27 and TRBJ2-5; D is possibly TRBD2 (5 bases). The CDR3 runs 15 residues. Germline values: CDR1 MNHEY, CDR2 SMNVEV (reference sequence). The V and J ends lost 1 base and 5 bases respectively, with 14 bases between them. CDR3 residues: CASSLFPGSRETQYF. Written as DNA, the CDR3 is TGTGCCAGCAGTTTATTCCCGGGGTCGCGGGAGACCCAGTACTTC.

This chain joins TRBV7-9 and TRBJ2-5; 8 bases map to TRBD1. The CDR3 is made up of 15 amino acids. Germline trimming cut 1 base from V and 2 bases from J; bases unmatched to any gene: 3. Germline V lookup: CDR1 SEHNR, CDR2 FQNEAQ (reference sequence). This CDR3 is CASSLGGTGQETQYF. The DNA of the CDR3 is TGTGCCAGCAGCTTAGGAGGGACAGGTCAAGAGACCCAGTACTTC.

The chain employs TRBV5-6 and TRBJ2-1; TRBD2 aligns across 11 bases. V lost 1 base, J lost 6 bases, and 3 bases stayed unmatched. CDR3 size: 15 residues. Germline CDR1 and CDR2: SGHDT and YYEEEE. The CDR3 nucleotides are TGTGCCAGCAGCTTGATAGCGGGGGGGCGCAATGAGCAGTTCTTC. As protein: CASSLIAGGRNEQFF. Drawing the rest from reference TRBV5-6 and TRBJ2-1, the complete variable domain is DAGVTQSPTHLIKTRGQQVTLRCSPKSGHDTVSWYQQALGQGPQFIFQYYEEEERQRGNFPDRFSGHQFPNYSSELNVNALLLGDSALYLCASSLIAGGRNEQFFGPGTRLTVL.

J is TRBJ1-1 and V is TRBV4-2; no definite D call. With 0 bases removed from V and 3 bases from J, the gap between germline ends came to 5 bases. In germline, CDR1 is LGHNA, CDR2 YNFKEQ. The CDR3 extends over 13 amino acids. CDR3: CASSQELDTEAFF. The CDR3 coding sequence is TGTGCCAGCAGCCAAGAACTGGACACTGAAGCTTTCTTT.

V is TRBV19 and J is TRBJ1-1; TRBD1 is a possible D gene (5 bases). Germline V CDR1 and CDR2: LNHDA, SQIVND (reference sequence). Trimming pared 3 bases from V and 5 bases from J, leaving 10 bases between. The length of the CDR3 is 13 residues. CDR3 amino acids: CASSMVGVTEAFF. Written as DNA, the CDR3 is TGTGCCAGTAGTATGGTAGGGGTGACTGAAGCTTTCTTT. Full variable domain (outside the CDR3, taken from reference TRBV19 and TRBJ1-1): DGGITQSPKYLFRKEGQNVTLSCEQNLNHDAMYWYRQDPGQGLRLIYYSQIVNDFQKGDIAEGYSVSREKKESFPLTVTSAQKNPTAFYLCASSMVGVTEAFFGQGTRLTVV.

This chain links TRBV2 with TRBJ1-1; D unresolved. CDR1 SNHLY and CDR2 FYNNEI come from the germline V gene. The CDR3 sequence is 13 residues long. V was shortened by 8 bases and J by 1 base, with 11 bases between the two germline ends. The CDR3 protein is CASVLRGNTEAFF. Here the CDR3 DNA reads TGTGCCAGCGTTCTCCGGGGGAACACTGAAGCTTTCTTT.

V and J are TRBV7-9 and TRBJ2-5; 9 nucleotides line up with TRBD1. V was clipped by 5 bases and J by 4 bases; unmatched bases: 11. Germline CDR1 reads SEHNR; CDR2 reads FQNEAQ (reference sequence). The CDR3 is 16 residues long. In DNA form, the CDR3 reads TGTGCCAGCAGCAGTTACGGGACAGGGCTGTCAGAGACCCAGTACTTC. This codes for CASSSYGTGLSETQYF.